Below, 21 T cell receptor beta chains from the same sample are listed, as sequenced in a study of cytomegalovirus exposure and HLA in healthy donors. Use of 60 Vbeta and 13 Jbeta primers characterized the PCR. Some clones are missing from TCRdb's copy, which holds only in-frame ones; the method was immunoSEQ multiplex PCR. There are about 130,000 clones in the sample; more than 70% occur only once, and approximately 2% lies in the top ten. What was sequenced was PBMCs. These receptors all stem from a man under 40 in good health and CMV-seronegative.

The chain uses TRBV6-4 and TRBJ2-3; 7 bases are shared with TRBD2. The CDR3 spans 16 residues. Losses at the gene ends were 2 bases for V and 2 bases for J; bases not matched to a gene: 7. CDR1 is MRHNA, CDR2 SNTAGT, per germline. The CDR3 region is CASSDMASGATDTQYF. Written as DNA, the CDR3 is TGTGCCAGCAGTGACATGGCTAGCGGAGCCACAGATACGCAGTATTTT.

The V and J genes are TRBV19 and TRBJ2-1; 10 bases agree with TRBD2. V lost 2 bases to trimming and J lost 8 bases; unmatched junction nucleotides: 9. The CDR3 totals 16 residues. Germline V CDR1 and CDR2: LNHDA, SQIVND (reference sequence). The CDR3: CASSITLLAGRDEQFF. The CDR3 region has the DNA TGTGCCAGTAGTATAACCCTACTAGCGGGAAGGGATGAGCAGTTCTTC.

V usage is TRBV6-1 and J usage is TRBJ2-3; no clear D. V lost 1 base, J lost 9 bases, and 8 bases lay in between. This CDR3 is built from 12 residues. The germline V gene encodes CDR1 MNHNS and CDR2 SASEGT. The CDR3: CASSEVLQTQYF. CDR3 nucleotides: TGTGCCAGCAGTGAAGTACTGCAAACGCAGTATTTT.

This clone was picked up one time. This chain uses TRBV5-1 with TRBJ2-1, with a tentative D call TRBD2 (5 bases). The CDR3 has 14 residues. V shed 3 bases and J shed 8 bases, with 15 bases lying between them. The germline V gene has CDR1 SGHRS and CDR2 YFSETQ. Written as DNA, the CDR3 is TGCGCCAGCAGCTACCTAGGTGCCGGGGATGAGCAGTTCTTC. Its protein product is CASSYLGAGDEQFF.

The rearrangement uses TRBV19 and TRBJ1-1; TRBD1 matches at 11 bases. The junction had 8 bases not matched to a gene; V was cut back by 4 bases and J by 4 bases. The CDR3 contains 16 residues. CDR1 is LNHDA and CDR2 is SQIVND in the germline V gene (reference sequence). The CDR3 nucleotides read TGTGCCAGTAGTAGAGGGACAGGGGGGACGAGCACTGAAGCTTTCTTT. It specifies CASSRGTGGTSTEAFF.

The V gene is TRBV27, the J gene TRBJ1-2; 7 positions match TRBD1. The CDR3 is made up of 14 amino acids. V lost 6 bases to trimming and J lost 5 bases; unmatched junction nucleotides: 9. Germline V CDR1 and CDR2: MNHEY, SMNVEV (reference sequence). In nucleotides, the CDR3 is TGTGCCAGCAGCTCCTCGGGACAGACTTATGGCTACACCTTC. This codes for CASSSSGQTYGYTF.

The chain uses TRBV7-3 and TRBJ2-3; TRBD2 matches 9 bases. Trimming at V came to 2 bases and at J to 2 bases, leaving 5 bases not matched to a gene. CDR3 size: 16 residues. Germline V gene lookup returns CDR1 SGHTA and CDR2 FQGTGA. CDR3 nucleotides: TGTGCCAGCAGCTTAGGCTCTAGCGGGAACACAGATACGCAGTATTTT. Translation gives CASSLGSSGNTDTQYF.

The chain links TRBV27 to TRBJ2-5, with TRBD1 matching 8 bases. Trimming at V came to 4 bases and at J to 5 bases, leaving 6 bases not matched to a gene. The germline gives CDR1 MNHEY, CDR2 SMNVEV (reference sequence). The CDR3 loop spans 14 amino acids. The CDR3 nucleotides read TGTGCCAGCAGTTGGACAGGGACGAGGGAGACCCAGTACTTC. Its protein product is CASSWTGTRETQYF.

This clone appeared once. The J gene is TRBJ2-3, the V gene TRBV5-1; perhaps TRBD1 as D (6 bases). The CDR3 loop spans 15 amino acids. Trimming took 4 bases from V and 2 from J, leaving 14 bases between them. From germline, CDR1 is SGHRS and CDR2 YFSETQ. Here the CDR3 DNA reads TGCGCCAGCAGCCCGCTCGGGACAACCACAGATACGCAGTATTTT. This translates into CASSPLGTTTDTQYF.

The CDR3 protein is CASSLARQVGQETQYF. The CDR3, as DNA: TGCGCCAGCAGCTTGGCAAGGCAGGTGGGGCAGGAGACCCAGTACTTC. This chain joins TRBV5-1 and TRBJ2-5; D may be TRBD1 (5 bases). CDR1 SGHRS and CDR2 YFSETQ come from the germline V gene. The V gene lost 0 bases and the J gene lost 5 bases, with 17 bases spanning the gap. The CDR3 contains 16 residues.

This chain joins TRBV5-5 and TRBJ2-7; D is perhaps TRBD1 (6 bases). Looked up from germline, CDR1 is SGHKS and CDR2 is YYEKEE (reference sequence). V shed 4 bases and J shed 2 bases, with 16 bases lying between them. This CDR3 has 15 residues. The CDR3 DNA reads TGTGCCAGCAGCCCACAGGGCCGAATCCCCTACGAGCAGTACTTC. Residues: CASSPQGRIPYEQYF.

The chain recombines TRBV6-1 with TRBJ2-5; TRBD2 agrees at 7 bases. The CDR3 runs 13 residues. Germline V lookup: CDR1 MNHNS, CDR2 SASEGT. V shed 4 bases, J shed 4 bases, and the junction held 3 bases outside the gene matches. CDR3 bases: TGTGCCAGCAGTGTGCGGGAGCGAGAGACCCAGTACTTC. This encodes CASSVRERETQYF.

The chain links TRBV5-4 to TRBJ2-7, with 9 nucleotides matching TRBD1. The CDR3 runs 14 residues. The J segment lost 5 bases and the V segment lost 4 bases, leaving 7 bases of the junction unmatched. CDR1 is SGHNT and CDR2 is YYREEE in the germline V gene (reference sequence). CDR3 DNA: TGTGCCAGCAGCCCGCGGGACAGGGTGAACGAGCAGTACTTC. Translation gives CASSPRDRVNEQYF.

This chain connects TRBV5-1 to TRBJ2-3, with 8 bases identical to TRBD2. Trimming cost V 4 bases and J 0 bases; bases outside gene matches: 7. CDR1 is SGHRS and CDR2 is YFSETQ in the germline V gene. The CDR3 is 16 residues long. The chain's CDR3 is CASSRGSGVSTDTQYF. The CDR3 DNA follows: TGCGCCAGCAGCCGGGGTAGCGGGGTTAGCACAGATACGCAGTATTTT. The variable domain in full, completed from reference TRBV5-1 and TRBJ2-3, reads KAGVTQTPRYLIKTRGQQVTLSCSPISGHRSVSWYQQTPGQGLQFLFEYFSETQRNKGNFPGRFSGRQFSNSRSEMNVSTLELGDSALYLCASSRGSGVSTDTQYFGPGTRLTVL.

This clone was recorded a few times. The chain has TRBV19 and TRBJ1-1; tentative D call: TRBD1 (6 bases). This CDR3 region has 13 residues. The germline gives CDR1 LNHDA, CDR2 SQIVND (reference sequence). With 8 bases removed from V and 1 base from J, the gap between germline ends came to 11 bases. The CDR3 protein is CASRGTQNTEAFF. The CDR3 DNA reads TGTGCCAGTCGTGGGACACAGAACACTGAAGCTTTCTTT.

J is TRBJ2-3 and V is TRBV28, with D possibly TRBD1 on 5 matching bases. The germline V and J ends were trimmed by 7 bases and 2 bases, with 10 bases remaining between them. The CDR3 totals 13 residues. CDR1 is MDHEN, CDR2 SYDVKM, per germline. For the CDR3, the DNA is TGTGCCAGCACAACAGGAATCACAGATACGCAGTATTTT. This encodes CASTTGITDTQYF.

The rearrangement joins TRBV5-1 to TRBJ2-1; D possibly corresponds to TRBD2 (5 bases). V was pared by 1 base and J by 1 base, with 6 bases between. Germline assignment: CDR1 SGHRS and CDR2 YFSETQ. The CDR3 spans 14 residues. CDR3: CASSLSGSYNEQFF. CDR3 DNA: TGCGCCAGCAGCTTGAGCGGTTCCTACAATGAGCAGTTCTTC.

The chain carries TRBV11-2 and TRBJ2-1; TRBD2 matches at 7 bases. V was pared by 4 bases and J by 10 bases, with 7 bases of the junction left unmatched. This CDR3 has 13 residues. Germline V gene lookup returns CDR1 SGHAT and CDR2 FQNNGV. CDR3 sequence: CASSYSREVEQFF. The DNA for the CDR3 is TGTGCCAGCAGCTACAGTCGGGAGGTCGAGCAGTTCTTC.

CDR3 nucleotides: TGTGCCAGTAGTACCAGACAGGGGTGGGGTGAGCAGTTCTTC. Translating gives CASSTRQGWGEQFF. The chain links TRBV19 to TRBJ2-1; 8 positions agree with TRBD1. The CDR3 consists of 14 residues. Germline V gene sequence: CDR1 LNHDA, CDR2 SQIVND (reference sequence). Trimming cost V 4 bases and J 9 bases; bases outside gene matches: 8.

The V and J genes are TRBV5-1 and TRBJ2-7; TRBD1 aligns across 7 bases. CDR1 is SGHRS, CDR2 YFSETQ, per germline. The CDR3 runs to 15 residues. The V and J ends lost 3 bases and 0 bases, in that order; junction bases with no gene match: 6. Here the CDR3 DNA reads TGCGCCAGCAGCTATACGACAGGGTTCTCCTACGAGCAGTACTTC. As protein: CASSYTTGFSYEQYF.

Only a few counts were recorded for this clone. The V and J genes are TRBV5-1 and TRBJ1-2, with 7 bases that match TRBD1. CDR3 size: 15 residues. The V gene's germline CDR1 is SGHRS and CDR2 YFSETQ. J gave up 1 base and V 5 bases, and 8 bases lay outside the gene matches. The CDR3: CASRPTGTGNYGYTF. The CDR3 coding sequence is TGCGCCAGCAGACCGACAGGGACGGGTAACTATGGCTACACCTTC. The full variable domain, in which reference TRBV5-1 and TRBJ1-2 provide the parts outside the CDR3, is KAGVTQTPRYLIKTRGQQVTLSCSPISGHRSVSWYQQTPGQGLQFLFEYFSETQRNKGNFPGRFSGRQFSNSRSEMNVSTLELGDSALYLCASRPTGTGNYGYTFGSGTRLTVV.